What follows are 18 T cell receptor beta chains derived from one specimen sequenced in a study of blood T cell repertoires in COVID-19. Sequencing was performed with immunoSEQ multiplex PCR; in TCRdb, only in-frame clones are kept and a portion is missing. Of some 350,000 clones listed, 80% to 90% were seen once; the top ten hold 5.3%. Sequencing was performed on PBMCs or T cells enriched from blood (not recorded which). The receptors were gathered from a woman in her twenties or thirties who had recovered from COVID-19.

CDR3 protein: CASTRGHGTGELFF. Here the CDR3 DNA reads TGTGCCAGCACTAGGGGGCATGGCACCGGGGAGCTGTTTTTT. The rearrangement uses TRBV6-5 and TRBJ2-2; 7 bases are shared with TRBD1. Germline V CDR1 and CDR2: MNHEY, SVGAGI. The CDR3 runs to 14 residues. The J segment lost 4 bases and the V segment lost 7 bases, leaving 6 bases of the junction unmatched.

This clone showed up just once. The chain recombines TRBV27 with TRBJ1-2; 10 positions agree with TRBD1. V dropped 3 bases and J dropped 8; count of bases not matched to a gene: 6. Germline V gene sequence: CDR1 MNHEY, CDR2 SMNVEV (reference sequence). This CDR3 region has 14 residues. CDR3 residues: CASSLAGQGLGYTF. The CDR3 DNA sequence: TGTGCCAGCAGTTTGGCGGGACAGGGGTTGGGCTACACCTTC.

The V gene is TRBV11-3, the J gene TRBJ2-1; D may be TRBD2 (6 bases). Trimming took 5 bases from V and 5 from J, leaving 10 bases between them. The CDR3 has 13 amino acids. CDR1 SGHNT and CDR2 YENEEA come from the germline V gene. Written as DNA, the CDR3 is TGTGCCAGCAGCCCGGGACTTAACAATGAGCAGTTCTTC. Its translation: CASSPGLNNEQFF.

V usage is TRBV27 and J usage is TRBJ2-1, with a possible D match to TRBD1 (5 bases). CDR3 length equals 14 residues. The V gene's germline CDR1 is MNHEY and CDR2 SMNVEV (reference sequence). Deletions cut 6 bases from V and 2 bases from J, with 11 bases between. The CDR3 loop is CASSLGRAYNEQFF. The CDR3 DNA reads TGTGCCAGCAGCTTGGGGCGAGCCTACAATGAGCAGTTCTTC.

The chain carries TRBV28 and TRBJ2-3; 11 bases map to TRBD2. Germline V gene data show CDR1 as MDHEN and CDR2 as SYDVKM. The CDR3 has 15 amino acids. V lost 5 bases and J lost 6; bases outside the gene matches: 7. The CDR3 coding sequence is TGTGCCAGCAGTCCTGGAATAGCGGGGGGGGATACGCAGTATTTT. Its protein is CASSPGIAGGDTQYF.

The V call is TRBV6-5, the J call TRBJ1-5, with 7 bases aligning to TRBD1. The germline V gene has CDR1 MNHEY and CDR2 SVGAGI. With 5 bases clipped from V and 4 bases from J, the junction kept 8 bases outside the gene matches. The CDR3 runs to 15 residues. This CDR3 reads CASSPGQSSNQPQHF. CDR3 bases: TGTGCCAGCAGTCCGGGACAGTCGTCTAATCAGCCCCAGCATTTT.

CDR3 amino acids: CASSYFLGTKRYEQYF. The CDR3 DNA follows: TGTGCCAGCAGTTACTTCCTCGGGACAAAGCGATACGAGCAGTACTTC. The J gene is TRBJ2-7, the V gene TRBV6-5; D may be TRBD1 (6 bases). Germline assignment: CDR1 MNHEY and CDR2 SVGAGI. CDR3 size: 16 residues. Deletions cut 1 base from V and 4 bases from J, with 17 bases between.

The chain couples TRBV5-1 to TRBJ1-5; 7 bases map to TRBD1. The CDR3 spans 16 residues. Germline V gene lookup returns CDR1 SGHRS and CDR2 YFSETQ. With V trimmed by 3 bases and J by 0 bases, 6 bases remained unmatched. This CDR3 reads CASSSYGTVSNQPQHF. In DNA form, the CDR3 reads TGCGCCAGCAGCTCCTACGGGACAGTTAGCAATCAGCCCCAGCATTTT.

V gene TRBV7-6 combines with J gene TRBJ2-3; TRBD2 matches at 7 bases. The CDR3 has 17 amino acids. Germline CDR1 and CDR2: SGHVS and FNYEAQ. Losses at the gene ends were 5 bases for V and 2 bases for J; bases not matched to a gene: 13. As DNA, the CDR3 is TGTGCCAGCAGCGCCCGAGGGGCCGGGGGGACCACAGATACGCAGTATTTT. This translates into CASSARGAGGTTDTQYF.

The chain joins TRBV28 to TRBJ2-7; TRBD2 agrees at 7 bases. In germline, CDR1 is MDHEN, CDR2 SYDVKM. Germline trimming cut 6 bases from V and 3 bases from J; bases unmatched to any gene: 11. CDR3 length: 15 amino acids. In DNA form, the CDR3 reads TGTGCCAGCAGACCCCCCGAGGGAGGGAGCTACGAGCAGTACTTC. This encodes CASRPPEGGSYEQYF.

The V and J genes are TRBV7-6 and TRBJ1-1, with 9 bases aligning to TRBD1. Germline V lookup: CDR1 SGHVS, CDR2 FNYEAQ. The trim removed 2 bases at V and 4 bases at J, leaving 8 bases unmatched. The CDR3 spans 16 residues. The CDR3 DNA is TGTGCCAGCAGCTTAATGGCGACGACAGGGGGCACTGAAGCTTTCTTT. Amino acid sequence: CASSLMATTGGTEAFF.

This clone was recorded only once. The chain has TRBV20-1 and TRBJ1-1; D is possibly TRBD1 (6 bases). In germline, CDR1 is DFQATT, CDR2 SNEGSKA (reference sequence). CDR3 length: 11 amino acids. V gave up 5 bases and J gave up 4 bases, with 8 bases separating them. In DNA, the CDR3 is TGCAGTGCTCGGGGGGCCACTGAAGCTTTCTTT. This sequence encodes CSARGATEAFF.

V gene TRBV3-1 (or the pseudogene TRBV3-2) combines with J gene TRBJ2-3, with D tentatively TRBD1 (6 bases). The CDR3 consists of 14 residues. Germline V gene lookup returns CDR1 LGHDT and CDR2 YNNKEL (reference sequence). The V gene lost 6 bases and the J gene lost 0 bases, with 10 bases spanning the gap. The CDR3 reads CASSTGTSTDTQYF. CDR3 coding DNA: TGTGCCAGCAGTACAGGGACCAGCACAGATACGCAGTATTTT.

The V gene is TRBV27, the J gene TRBJ1-2, with D perhaps matching TRBD1 (6 bases). CDR1 is MNHEY, CDR2 SMNVEV, per germline (reference sequence). The CDR3 has 15 residues. Trimming took off 3 bases at V and 1 base at J, with 12 bases between the two ends. CDR3 bases: TGTGCCAGCAGTTTTGGGGGCGGTGTTAACTATGGCTACACCTTC. Protein sequence: CASSFGGGVNYGYTF.

The chain employs TRBV2 and TRBJ1-2, with 8 bases identical to TRBD1. The CDR3 covers 15 residues. J was trimmed by 4 bases and V by 5 bases; bases with no gene match: 9. Per germline, CDR1 SNHLY and CDR2 FYNNEI. The CDR3 bases are TGTGCCAGCAGTTCCCAGGGGGCGAAGAGCTATGGCTACACCTTC. Translated, it gives CASSSQGAKSYGYTF.

This chain joins TRBV9 and TRBJ1-2; D unresolved. The ends were cut back, 0 bases at V and 1 base at J, with 13 bases in the middle. Germline CDR1 and CDR2: SGDLS and YYNGEE. The CDR3 loop spans 16 amino acids. The CDR3 loop is CASSVATRSNNYGYTF. In DNA, the CDR3 is TGTGCCAGCAGCGTAGCTACGAGGTCAAATAACTATGGCTACACCTTC. Full variable domain (remainder filled in from reference TRBV9 and TRBJ1-2): DSGVTQTPKHLITATGQRVTLRCSPRSGDLSVYWYQQSLDQGLQFLIQYYNGEERAKGNILERFSAQQFPDLHSELNLSSLELGDSALYFCASSVATRSNNYGYTFGSGTRLTVV.

This clone is a singleton in its sample. The chain links TRBV9 to TRBJ1-6, with D tentatively TRBD1 (6 bases). Trimming left V 4 bases short and J 0 bases short, with 14 bases between. The CDR3 length is 17 residues. Germline lookup yields CDR1 SGDLS and CDR2 YYNGEE. CDR3 residues: CASSPGGPSSYNSPLHF. The CDR3, as DNA: TGTGCCAGCAGCCCCGGGGGGCCCAGCTCCTATAATTCACCCCTCCACTTT.

The V gene is TRBV11-2, the J gene TRBJ2-7; D perhaps matches TRBD1 (5 bases). The ends were cut back, 2 bases at V and 1 base at J, with 12 bases in the middle. Germline lookup yields CDR1 SGHAT and CDR2 FQNNGV. The CDR3 extends over 15 amino acids. The CDR3 coding sequence is TGTGCCAGCAGCTTATTGCCGGACACATCCTACGAGCAGTACTTC. This codes for CASSLLPDTSYEQYF.